This TCR beta chain was identified during a study of blood T cell repertoires in COVID-19. On the study more broadly: Donors in the United States, Italy and Spain gave samples during acute or convalescent COVID-19. PBMCs, B-cell-depleted T cells, or T cells provided the cDNA or gDNA that made up the material.

The data were produced by immunoSEQ multiplex PCR, yet TCRdb's version contains in-frame clones alone and is incomplete. The sample comprises a few hundred thousand clones, about 85% of which are singletons, and around 2.1% rests with the top ten. This CDR3 is 13 amino acids long. V dropped 5 bases and J dropped 5 bases, with 10 bases sitting between them. CDR1 is SGHAT, CDR2 FQNNGV, per germline. The TCR sequence derives from a man aged 18 to 35 with active or convalescent COVID-19. This sequence joins TRBV11-2 and TRBJ2-1; weak D call: TRBD1 (6 bases). Source material: peripheral blood. The CDR3 DNA sequence: TGTGCCAGCAGCCCCGGACAGAACAATGAGCAGTTCTTC. The encoded protein is CASSPGQNNEQFF. Full variable domain (missing parts from reference TRBV11-2 and TRBJ2-1): EAGVAQSPRYKIIEKRQSVAFWCNPISGHATLYWYQQILGQGPKLLIQFQNNGVVDDSQLPKDRFSAERLKGVDSTLKIQPAKLEDSAVYLCASSPGQNNEQFFGPGTRLTVL.